Listed below are T cell receptor beta chains from one sample, sequenced in a study of blood T cells in healthy people across ages. A single record per CDR3 protein comes from TCRdb applying MiXCR to the 5' RACE reads. The profile shows roughly 1.7 million distinct CDR3 sequences, around 35% of them singletons. Sequenced material: blood. The receptors were gathered from a woman aged 25 to 45 in good health. Each CDR3 is given with its conserved first and last residue. D genes are given only for firm matches. Size is omitted from some rows. Given values are once, few, many or a class for expanded clones.

length	V	J	size	D	CDR3	DNA
15	TRBV12-3/TRBV12-4	TRBJ1-2	.	.	CASSLPGRFNYGYTF	TGTGCCAGCAGTTTGCCAGGGCGATTTAACTATGGCTACACCTTC
15	TRBV6-1	TRBJ2-3	few	TRBD2	CASSTERGAADTQYF	TGTGCCAGCAGTACCGAGCGGGGGGCGGCAGATACGCAGTATTTT
15	TRBV13	TRBJ1-4	.	TRBD1	CASSFRQGVGEKLFF	TGTGCCAGCAGCTTCCGACAGGGCGTTGGGGAAAAACTGTTTTTT
10	TRBV20-1	TRBJ2-5	few	.	CSAREKTQYF	TGCAGTGCTAGAGAGAAGACCCAGTACTTC
16	TRBV10-2	TRBJ2-3	.	.	CASSDMALEALDTQYF	TGCGCCAGCAGTGATATGGCCTTGGAGGCTTTAGATACGCAGTATTTT
13	TRBV7-2	TRBJ2-7	.	.	CASSFARLYEQYF	TGTGCCAGCAGCTTTGCCCGTCTCTACGAGCAGTACTTC
15	TRBV6-6	TRBJ1-2	many	.	CASTHRGLLNYGYTF	TGTGCCAGCACTCATAGGGGTCTACTAAACTATGGCTACACCTTC
13	TRBV20-1	TRBJ2-1	many	.	CSVSPRGVGEQFF	TGCAGTGTGTCCCCAAGGGGGGTAGGTGAGCAGTTCTTC
13	TRBV29-1	TRBJ1-1	.	TRBD1	CSVATGGGTEAFF	TGCAGCGTCGCCACAGGGGGCGGAACTGAAGCTTTCTTT
14	TRBV13	TRBJ2-7	.	.	CASSPRGEGGEQYF	TGTGCCAGCAGCCCAAGGGGTGAAGGGGGCGAGCAGTACTTC
15	TRBV13	TRBJ1-4	few	.	CASSLRAGPNEKLFF	TGCGCCAGCAGCTTAAGGGCAGGACCTAATGAAAAACTGTTTTTT
14	TRBV4-1	TRBJ1-6	.	.	CASSHSGQNSPLHF	TGCGCCAGCAGCCACTCAGGGCAGAATTCACCCCTCCACTTT
15	TRBV12-3/TRBV12-4	TRBJ2-5	many	.	CASSSPWGIQETQYF	TGTGCCAGCAGTTCCCCCTGGGGGATCCAAGAGACCCAGTACTTC
16	TRBV19	TRBJ2-1	few	TRBD2	CASSLLGTSGSWEQFF	TGTGCCAGTAGTCTACTCGGGACTAGCGGGAGTTGGGAGCAGTTCTTC
16	TRBV19	TRBJ1-5	.	TRBD1	CASSRSDRVGIQPQHF	TGTGCCAGTAGTAGGTCGGACAGGGTAGGGATTCAGCCCCAGCATTTT
14	TRBV18	TRBJ2-7	.	TRBD2	CASSHGTSGTEQYF	TGTGCCAGCTCACACGGGACTAGCGGGACCGAGCAGTACTTC
12	TRBV3-1	TRBJ2-1	few	.	CASSQRNREQFF	TGTGCCAGCAGCCAACGGAATCGGGAGCAGTTCTTC
21	TRBV27	TRBJ2-1	many	.	CASSLLATAGQSYNFINEQFF	TGTGCCAGCAGTTTACTGGCCACTGCGGGACAGAGCTACAATTTTATCAATGAGCAGTTCTTC
16	TRBV12-3/TRBV12-4	TRBJ2-3	.	TRBD1	CASSLGQGASTDTQYF	TGTGCCAGCAGTCTTGGACAGGGGGCGAGCACAGATACGCAGTATTTT
14	TRBV12-3/TRBV12-4	TRBJ1-2	.	.	CASTFLGRDYGYTF	TGTGCCAGCACCTTCCTTGGGAGGGACTATGGCTACACCTTC
12	TRBV20-1	TRBJ1-1	few	.	CSARRGDTEAFF	TGCAGTGCTAGAAGGGGGGACACTGAAGCTTTCTTT
17	TRBV27	TRBJ2-1	few	TRBD2	CASRPFGLAGDWNEQFF	TGTGCCAGCAGACCCTTTGGACTAGCGGGAGATTGGAATGAGCAGTTCTTC
10	TRBV30	TRBJ2-7	few	.	CALGKNEQYF	TGTGCCCTGGGAAAGAACGAGCAGTACTTC
13	TRBV20-1	TRBJ2-7	.	.	CSAIDSGLYEQYF	TGCAGTGCTATTGACAGCGGTCTCTACGAGCAGTACTTC
15	TRBV3-1	TRBJ1-2	.	TRBD1	CASSPRTGMARGYTF	TGTGCCAGCAGCCCCCGGACAGGGATGGCTAGGGGCTACACCTTC
15	TRBV20-1	TRBJ2-1	few	TRBD2	CSARHTPSGRDEQFF	TGCAGTGCTAGACACACTCCTAGCGGGAGAGATGAGCAGTTCTTC
18	TRBV6-6	TRBJ2-7	few	TRBD2	CASSPPLRTSGSSYEQYF	TGTGCCAGCAGTCCCCCCCTACGGACTAGCGGGAGCTCCTACGAGCAGTACTTC
13	TRBV6-1	TRBJ2-4	.	.	CASRVIAPGIQYF	TGTGCCAGCAGAGTGATAGCCCCAGGCATTCAGTACTTC
20	TRBV7-3	TRBJ2-2	.	TRBD2	CASSPRLRGGLGPNTGELFF	TGTGCCAGCAGCCCCCGCCTCCGGGGAGGGTTGGGACCGAACACCGGGGAGCTGTTTTTT